The present T cell receptor beta chain was sequenced within a study of T cell responses to AZD1222 COVID-19 vaccine. Points from the study as a whole: Most donors were white British and more were female, and clonal diversity was possibly underestimated. Repertoire samples came only from after the peak T cell response.

Sequencing was performed with immunoSEQ multiplex PCR; in TCRdb, only in-frame clones are kept and a portion is missing. The sample consists of around 110,000 clones, around 88% of them appearing once. Notes on this clone: Its antigen remains unknown.

This CDR3 has 15 amino acids. The TCR was taken from an adult in good health. The chain joins TRBV21-1 to TRBJ2-7; TRBD2 reflects the table's D call only, with no check against the DNA. TRBV21-1 is flagged as a pseudogene. Here the sequenced sample was peripheral blood, taken on day 0 of AZD1222 vaccination. The CDR3 loop is CASRESGSNTYEQYF. CDR3 nucleotides: TGTGCCAGCAGAGAAAGCGGGAGCAATACCTACGAGCAGTACTTC.